These 18 T cell receptor beta chains were all obtained from the same sample, sequenced in a study of OX40 agonist ivuxolimab in advanced cancers. Sequenced by immunoSEQ multiplex PCR; TCRdb stores in-frame clones only, minus some. The sample holds about 79,000 clones, less than 95% seen once. Sequences were derived from CD4+ or CD8+ T cells sorted from blood, sampled in a trial of the OX40 agonist ivuxolimab. The receptor set was obtained from an adult with an advanced solid tumor such as melanoma, head and neck, liver or kidney cancer.

V usage is TRBV1 and J usage is TRBJ1-1. TRBV1 is marked as a pseudogene. The CDR3 has 17 amino acids. The CDR3 DNA reads as TGCACCAGCAGCCAGCCCGGGACGGGAGGGGACCACACTGAAGCTTTCTTT. Translating gives CTSSQPGTGGDHTEAFF.

This chain links TRBV27 with TRBJ2-2, with 8 bases identical to TRBD2. V lost 4 bases to trimming and J lost 2 bases; unmatched junction nucleotides: 3. The CDR3 loop spans 15 amino acids. The germline gives CDR1 MNHEY, CDR2 SMNVEV (reference sequence). CDR3 sequence reads: CASSYGGVNTGELFF. The DNA for the CDR3 is TGTGCCAGCAGTTACGGGGGGGTTAACACCGGGGAGCTGTTTTTT.

The rearrangement uses TRBV9 and TRBJ2-3; D ambiguous. Germline assignment: CDR1 SGDLS and CDR2 YYNGEE. This CDR3 has 13 amino acids. The V and J ends lost 0 bases and 2 bases respectively, with 4 bases between them. This CDR3 reads CASSVGATDTQYF. The CDR3 DNA reads as TGTGCCAGCAGCGTAGGGGCCACAGATACGCAGTATTTT.

The rearrangement joins TRBV10-3 to TRBJ1-2, with TRBD1 matching 9 bases. The ends lost 3 bases at V and 8 bases at J; junction bases unmatched: 10. The V gene's germline CDR1 is ENHRY and CDR2 SYGVKD. The CDR3 consists of 15 residues. CDR3 sequence (DNA): TGTGCCATCAGTGAAGGGACAGGGACTCAGGGCGGCTACACCTTC. Protein product: CAISEGTGTQGGYTF.

The rearrangement links TRBV6-1 to TRBJ2-3; the match to TRBD2 covers 8 bases. CDR1 is MNHNS, CDR2 SASEGT, per germline. There are 14 residues in the CDR3. V was pared by 5 bases and J by 1 base, with 2 bases of the junction left unmatched. CDR3 in amino acids: CASSTGGGTDTQYF. CDR3 coding DNA: TGTGCCAGCAGTACGGGGGGGGGCACAGATACGCAGTATTTT.

V is TRBV19 and J is TRBJ1-3; D may be TRBD1 (6 bases). In germline, CDR1 is LNHDA, CDR2 SQIVND (reference sequence). The V end was cut by 5 bases, the J end by 0 bases, with 14 bases between. There are 16 residues in the CDR3. DNA for the CDR3: TGTGCCAGTAGTGGGAGGGACACCGGCTCTGGAAACACCATATATTTT. Translation: CASSGRDTGSGNTIYF.

This clone occurred a few times. The rearrangement joins TRBV6-1 to TRBJ2-7; D unclear. Germline values: CDR1 MNHNS, CDR2 SASEGT. The germline V and J ends were trimmed by 6 bases and 2 bases, with 14 bases remaining between them. CDR3 length: 14 residues. DNA for the CDR3: TGTGCCAGCAGAGCCCCTAGACCGGCCTACGAGCAGTACGTC. This codes for CASRAPRPAYEQYV.

The chain combines TRBV7-9 with TRBJ1-6; D is perhaps TRBD1 (5 bases). The CDR3 consists of 16 residues. V lost 4 bases, J lost 9 bases, and 19 bases lay in between. Germline values: CDR1 SEHNR, CDR2 FQNEAQ (reference sequence). For the CDR3, the DNA is TGTGCCAGCAGCTCCTGGGGGGGTTGGATGGTTTCACCCCTCCACTTT. Translated, it gives CASSSWGGWMVSPLHF.

The chain links TRBV28 to TRBJ1-5; 7 bases line up with TRBD1. CDR1 and CDR2 (germline): MDHEN, SYDVKM. J gave up 6 bases and V 6 bases, and 11 bases lay outside the gene matches. This CDR3 has 15 residues. The CDR3 reads CASSRGTAMGQPQHF. The CDR3, as DNA: TGTGCCAGCAGCCGGGGGACAGCCATGGGTCAGCCCCAGCATTTT.

The chain couples TRBV9 to TRBJ2-5, with D perhaps matching TRBD2 (5 bases). Looked up from germline, CDR1 is SGDLS and CDR2 is YYNGEE. The CDR3 extends over 15 amino acids. V lost 1 base and J lost 2, with 12 bases in between. The CDR3 reads CASSVNGGGQETQYF. CDR3 DNA sequence: TGTGCCAGCAGCGTAAATGGTGGAGGACAAGAGACCCAGTACTTC. Drawing the rest from reference TRBV9 and TRBJ2-5, the complete variable domain is DSGVTQTPKHLITATGQRVTLRCSPRSGDLSVYWYQQSLDQGLQFLIQYYNGEERAKGNILERFSAQQFPDLHSELNLSSLELGDSALYFCASSVNGGGQETQYFGPGTRLLVL.

The rearrangement uses TRBV30 and TRBJ1-1, with 8 bases lining up with TRBD1. Germline trimming cut 4 bases from V and 0 bases from J; bases unmatched to any gene: 7. Per germline, CDR1 GTSNPN and CDR2 SVGIG (reference sequence). The CDR3 has 15 residues. CDR3 sequence: CAWIPGQVMNTEAFF. CDR3 DNA: TGTGCCTGGATTCCGGGACAGGTCATGAACACTGAAGCTTTCTTT.

This chain uses TRBV7-9 with TRBJ2-7; possibly TRBD2 for D (5 bases). The CDR3 spans 16 residues. With 11 bases removed from V and 0 bases from J, the gap between germline ends came to 23 bases. Germline lookup yields CDR1 SEHNR and CDR2 FQNEAQ (reference sequence). CDR3 residues: CAVHEGETSSSYEQYF. CDR3 DNA sequence: TGTGCCGTACACGAAGGAGAAACTAGTTCCTCCTACGAGCAGTACTTC.

The chain links TRBV30 to TRBJ1-4; D unresolved. This CDR3 has 13 residues. V was clipped by 2 bases and J by 8 bases, with 12 bases between them. Germline loops: CDR1 GTSNPN, CDR2 SVGIG (reference sequence). CDR3 in amino acids: CAWSPSQIEKLFF. In DNA, the CDR3 is TGTGCCTGGAGTCCTTCCCAAATAGAAAAACTGTTTTTT.

The V call is TRBV5-1, the J call TRBJ2-3; tentative D call: TRBD1 (5 bases). Germline CDR1 reads SGHRS; CDR2 reads YFSETQ. CDR3 size: 14 residues. Trimming removed 4 bases from V and 0 bases from J, with 9 bases in between. CDR3 bases: TGCGCCAGCAGCAGGGGCCCTAGCACAGATACGCAGTATTTT. Amino acids: CASSRGPSTDTQYF.

The count of this clone is one. V usage is TRBV10-1 and J usage is TRBJ2-1; perhaps TRBD1 as D (5 bases). The CDR3 extends over 14 amino acids. V was cut by 4 bases and J by 7 bases, with 14 bases left in between. Germline loops: CDR1 WNHNN, CDR2 SYGVQD (reference sequence). The DNA of the CDR3 is TGCGCCAGCAGTGGGGGTAAGGGGATTAATGAGCAGTTCTTC. Translated, it gives CASSGGKGINEQFF.

V usage is TRBV18 and J usage is TRBJ1-2; D unclear. V was cut by 3 bases and J by 0 bases, with 11 bases left in between. Germline V gives CDR1 KGHSH, CDR2 LQKENI. The CDR3 covers 15 residues. The CDR3 sequence: CASSPGGTTNYGYTF. The CDR3 DNA reads TGTGCCAGCTCACCGGGCGGAACGACTAACTATGGCTACACCTTC.

The chain carries TRBV6-1 and TRBJ1-4, with 8 positions matching TRBD1. CDR1 is MNHNS, CDR2 SASEGT, per germline. V lost 1 base, J lost 2 bases, and 3 bases stayed unmatched. This CDR3 region has 16 residues. The CDR3 loop is CASSEGTGSTNEKLFF. In DNA, the CDR3 is TGTGCCAGCAGTGAAGGGACAGGGAGCACTAATGAAAAACTGTTTTTT.

V and J are TRBV11-3 and TRBJ2-3, with TRBD1 matching 8 bases. Germline V CDR1 and CDR2: SGHNT, YENEEA. The ends lost 5 bases at V and 6 bases at J; junction bases unmatched: 7. The CDR3 covers 14 residues. CDR3 loop: CASSIGTGGDTQYF. CDR3 nucleotides: TGTGCCAGCAGCATCGGGACAGGTGGTGATACGCAGTATTTT.